This TCR beta chain was captured in a study of PD-1 blockade in classical Hodgkin lymphoma. Relapse was seen in all patients after autologous stem cell transplantation, and brentuximab vedotin exposure was variable. The V end was cut by 6 bases, the J end by 3 bases, with 17 bases between. The CDR3 covers 16 residues. Germline CDR1 reads SEHNR; CDR2 reads FQNEAQ (reference sequence). Assay used: immunoSEQ multiplex PCR; TCRdb lists only in-frame clones, some missing. The table includes about 22,000 clones, 81% detected once. Sequences were derived from peripheral blood mononuclear cells (PBMCs), sampled before the second cycle of nivolumab. The chain combines TRBV7-9 with TRBJ2-2; possibly TRBD1 for D (6 bases). The receptor was isolated from a human donor with classical Hodgkin lymphoma. The CDR3 here is CASRANGDTYTGELFF. The CDR3 region has the DNA TGTGCCAGCAGGGCCAACGGGGACACCTACACCGGGGAGCTGTTTTTT.